This TCR beta chain was observed in a study of cytomegalovirus exposure and HLA in healthy donors. Study-level background: According to later analysis, the same platform produced the approximately 120 validation and 666 first-cohort repertoires.

The assay was immunoSEQ multiplex PCR, and TCRdb's table has in-frame clones only and misses some. This table has about 160,000 clones, roughly 89% appearing once. The TCR sequence derives from a woman under 30 in good health and CMV-seropositive. The specimen sequenced was PBMCs.

The CDR3 sequence is CASSLYPGTSGSRNEQFF. The DNA of the CDR3 is TGTGCCAGCAGTTTATATCCCGGGACTAGCGGGAGTCGCAATGAGCAGTTCTTC. This rearrangement joins TRBV28 to TRBJ2-1; 14 bases map to TRBD2. The CDR3 length is 18 residues. Germline V gives CDR1 MDHEN, CDR2 SYDVKM. With 1 base clipped from V and 6 bases from J, the junction kept 8 bases outside the gene matches.